This T cell receptor beta chain was documented in a study of blood T cell repertoires in COVID-19. The CDR3 contains 14 residues. The germline V gene has CDR1 LNHDA and CDR2 SQIVND (reference sequence). Trimming shortened V by 3 bases and J by 6 bases, and 12 bases separated the two germline ends. Study processing details: By means of reference gene primer amplification, nucleated cell counts were estimated. Sequenced by immunoSEQ multiplex PCR; TCRdb stores in-frame clones only, minus some. That table gives V, J and clone size, and the DNA gave D and trimming. The sample records around 30,000 clones, roughly 91% being singletons.

Input material: peripheral blood. The chain joins TRBV19 to TRBJ1-5, with D possibly being TRBD1 (5 bases). The receptor's source is a man at least 80 years old with acute or convalescent COVID-19. CDR3 loop: CASSMDNLSQPQHF. The CDR3 DNA follows: TGTGCCAGTAGTATGGACAATCTAAGTCAGCCCCAGCATTTT.